This entry lists 24 T cell receptor beta chains sequenced from one sample in a study of blood T cell repertoires in COVID-19. TCRdb's copy holds only in-frame clones and misses some; the assay was immunoSEQ multiplex PCR. The table includes roughly 380,000 clones, approximately 90% detected once. The sample was peripheral blood. The receptor set was obtained from a woman aged 40 to 55 with COVID-19, enrolled during active disease.

CDR3 residues: CASSLAQGIRLDTQYF. CDR3 in DNA: TGTGCCAGCAGCTTGGCACAGGGCATCCGCTTAGATACGCAGTATTTT. The chain links TRBV5-6 to TRBJ2-3; D possibly corresponds to TRBD1 (6 bases). Germline V gives CDR1 SGHDT, CDR2 YYEEEE. V shed 0 bases and J shed 5 bases, with 16 bases lying between them. The CDR3 spans 16 residues.

The chain links TRBV27 to TRBJ2-7, with D perhaps TRBD2 (6 bases). V shed 6 bases and J shed 6 bases, with 15 bases lying between them. Germline lookup yields CDR1 MNHEY and CDR2 SMNVEV (reference sequence). The length of the CDR3 is 13 residues. The CDR3 sequence is CASSPRGGTEQYF. DNA of the CDR3: TGTGCCAGCAGCCCCCGAGGAGGGACCGAGCAGTACTTC.

The CDR3 DNA sequence: TGTGCCAGCAGCTTACCTACAGGGTTTTGGGAGACCCAGTACTTC. Protein product: CASSLPTGFWETQYF. V and J are TRBV5-8 and TRBJ2-5; D perhaps matches TRBD1 (6 bases). The CDR3 is 15 amino acids. Germline lookup yields CDR1 SGHTS and CDR2 YDEGEE. V shed 2 bases and J shed 5 bases, with 16 bases lying between them.

This clone was found once. The chain combines TRBV4-1 with TRBJ1-2; possible D gene TRBD1, 6 bases. CDR3 length: 16 amino acids. Trimming shortened V by 4 bases and J by 2 bases, and 17 bases separated the two germline ends. CDR1 is MGHRA, CDR2 YSYEKL, per germline. DNA of the CDR3: TGCGCCAGCAGCCCCTTGGACAGTCCGACAAACTATGGCTACACCTTC. This sequence encodes CASSPLDSPTNYGYTF.

The count of this clone is one. The rearrangement uses TRBV18 and TRBJ1-1; no definite D call. Germline-derived CDR1 and CDR2 are KGHSH and LQKENI. The V and J ends lost 4 bases and 4 bases respectively, with 7 bases between them. CDR3 length: 12 residues. The CDR3 here is CASSRLGTEAFF. CDR3 DNA sequence: TGTGCCAGCTCACGACTTGGCACTGAAGCTTTCTTT.

The rearrangement joins TRBV7-3 to TRBJ2-2, with TRBD2 matching over 8 bases. CDR3 length: 14 amino acids. V dropped 6 bases and J dropped 4; count of bases not matched to a gene: 4. Germline V CDR1 and CDR2: SGHTA, FQGTGA. CDR3 protein: CASSLGLATGELFF. The CDR3 region has the DNA TGTGCCAGCAGTTTAGGACTAGCCACCGGGGAGCTGTTTTTT.

This clone was seen just once. V usage is TRBV5-1 and J usage is TRBJ2-7, with D possibly matching TRBD1 (6 bases). V lost 7 bases and J 0 bases, leaving 11 bases between the germline ends. Germline V lookup: CDR1 SGHRS, CDR2 YFSETQ. The CDR3 loop spans 13 amino acids. CDR3 sequence (DNA): TGCGCCAGCGCGGCGGACAGCTCCTACGAGCAGTACTTC. Translated: CASAADSSYEQYF.

The gene calls are TRBV9 and TRBJ1-2, with a possible D match to TRBD1 (6 bases). The CDR3 is made up of 15 amino acids. V was shortened by 2 bases and J by 2 bases, with 13 bases between the two germline ends. Germline V gives CDR1 SGDLS, CDR2 YYNGEE. The CDR3 protein is CASSVAGAGNYGYTF. In nucleotides, the CDR3 is TGTGCCAGCAGCGTGGCGGGGGCAGGGAACTATGGCTACACCTTC.

The V and J genes are TRBV2 and TRBJ2-1; 12 nucleotides line up with TRBD2. With V trimmed by 5 bases and J by 7 bases, 9 bases remained unmatched. Germline loops: CDR1 SNHLY, CDR2 FYNNEI. This CDR3 is built from 16 residues. For the CDR3, the DNA is TGTGCCAGCAGTCCCATGCCGACTAGCGGGGGTAATGAGCAGTTCTTC. This sequence encodes CASSPMPTSGGNEQFF.

This clone was counted once. The rearrangement uses TRBV27 and TRBJ2-7, with D possibly matching TRBD2 (7 bases). CDR3 length: 14 amino acids. The germline V gene encodes CDR1 MNHEY and CDR2 SMNVEV (reference sequence). Trimming pared 2 bases from V and 1 base from J, leaving 9 bases between. The CDR3 spells CASSLEGGSYEQYF. The CDR3 coding sequence is TGTGCCAGCAGTTTAGAGGGGGGGTCCTACGAGCAGTACTTC.

The chain has TRBV4-3 and TRBJ2-1; D remains unclear. The CDR3 has 15 residues. The V gene's germline CDR1 is LGHNA and CDR2 YSLEER. V gave up 0 bases and J gave up 4 bases, with 10 bases separating them. The CDR3 region has the DNA TGCGCCAGCAGCCAAGACTACAGAAATTACAATGAGCAGTTCTTC. This gives the protein CASSQDYRNYNEQFF.

The chain employs TRBV5-5 and TRBJ1-4; 7 bases are a match to TRBD1. Trimming took 7 bases from V and 4 from J; bases not matched to a gene: 4. There are 13 residues in the CDR3. The germline V gene has CDR1 SGHKS and CDR2 YYEKEE (reference sequence). This CDR3 reads CASGTAVNEKLFF. CDR3 DNA: TGTGCCAGCGGGACAGCAGTTAATGAAAAACTGTTTTTT.

The chain is built from TRBV6-4 and TRBJ2-3; 9 bases are shared with TRBD1. V trimming: 3 bases; J trimming: 4 bases; junction bases outside the gene matches: 11. Germline V CDR1 and CDR2: MRHNA, SNTAGT. The CDR3 loop spans 17 amino acids. The DNA of the CDR3 is TGTGCCAGCAGTGAAAACCCACAGGGGGCCGGGGCAGATACGCAGTATTTT. Protein product: CASSENPQGAGADTQYF.

The V gene is TRBV20-1, the J gene TRBJ1-2; possibly TRBD1 for D (6 bases). Germline V gives CDR1 DFQATT, CDR2 SNEGSKA (reference sequence). Trimming stripped 2 bases from V and 5 bases from J, with 6 bases between. The length of the CDR3 is 11 residues. The CDR3 region has the DNA TGCAGTGCTAGAACAGGGTATGGCTACACCTTC. Translating it yields CSARTGYGYTF.

This chain joins TRBV28 and TRBJ1-1, with 8 bases fitting TRBD1. J gave up 2 bases and V 5 bases, and 4 bases lay outside the gene matches. The CDR3 has 14 amino acids. The V gene's germline CDR1 is MDHEN and CDR2 SYDVKM. Here the CDR3 DNA reads TGTGCCAGCAGTAGGACAGGGCTTAACACTGAAGCTTTCTTT. This gives the protein CASSRTGLNTEAFF.

The chain uses TRBV24-1 and TRBJ1-2; 9 bases are a match to TRBD1. J lost 3 bases, V lost 5 bases, and 9 bases had no gene match. This CDR3 has 16 amino acids. The V gene's germline CDR1 is KGHDR and CDR2 SFDVKD. The CDR3 DNA sequence: TGTGCCACCAGTGGAGGGGGACAGGGAGACTACTATGGCTACACCTTC. Translation gives CATSGGGQGDYYGYTF.

V gene TRBV11-2 combines with J gene TRBJ2-1, with 10 bases that match TRBD1. CDR3 length equals 16 residues. The germline V gene encodes CDR1 SGHAT and CDR2 FQNNGV. With V trimmed by 5 bases and J by 5 bases, 9 bases remained unmatched. CDR3 sequence: CASSPRMGQGNNEQFF. Written as DNA, the CDR3 is TGTGCCAGCAGCCCGCGGATGGGACAGGGGAACAATGAGCAGTTCTTC.

The J gene is TRBJ1-2, the V gene TRBV14; possibly TRBD1 for D (5 bases). The CDR3 loop spans 13 amino acids. Deletions cut 4 bases from V and 6 bases from J, with 12 bases between. CDR1 is SGHDN and CDR2 is FVKESK in the germline V gene. In DNA form, the CDR3 reads TGTGCCAGCAGCCCTCGAACGGGGGATGGCTACACCTTC. It yields the protein CASSPRTGDGYTF.

V is TRBV28 and J is TRBJ1-5, with D perhaps TRBD1 (5 bases). V was trimmed by 11 bases and J by 6 bases, leaving 11 bases between them. The V gene's germline CDR1 is MDHEN and CDR2 SYDVKM. CDR3 length equals 11 residues. The CDR3 bases are TGTGCCGTGGGGGGAAGTCAGCCCCAGCATTTT. Translating it yields CAVGGSQPQHF.

This rearrangement joins TRBV6-4 to TRBJ1-1, with TRBD1 identical over 7 bases. CDR3 length equals 13 residues. J gave up 8 bases and V 3 bases, and 6 bases lay outside the gene matches. Germline V CDR1 and CDR2: MRHNA, SNTAGT. CDR3 sequence: CASSEVAGGEAFF. CDR3 sequence (DNA): TGTGCCAGCAGTGAAGTGGCAGGGGGAGAAGCTTTCTTT.

This clone came up once. J is TRBJ2-3 and V is TRBV20-1; D remains unclear. The CDR3 totals 11 residues. Germline V gene sequence: CDR1 DFQATT, CDR2 SNEGSKA (reference sequence). The germline V and J ends were trimmed by 7 bases and 1 base, with 6 bases remaining between them. The CDR3 region has the DNA TGCAGTGTTTCTGGCACAGATACGCAGTATTTT. It codes for CSVSGTDTQYF.

The V call is TRBV7-9, the J call TRBJ1-2, with TRBD1 matching over 10 bases. Germline CDR1 is SEHNR and CDR2 is FQNEAQ (reference sequence). V shed 6 bases, J shed 7 bases, and the junction held 11 bases outside the gene matches. The CDR3 spans 15 residues. The CDR3 region is CASRVPGQGTGGYTF. The DNA of the CDR3 is TGTGCCAGCAGAGTTCCGGGACAGGGGACGGGTGGCTACACCTTC.

This chain joins TRBV15 and TRBJ2-3; no reliable D call. V was pared by 3 bases and J by 4 bases, with 5 bases between. The CDR3 totals 12 residues. CDR1 LNHNV and CDR2 YYDKDF come from the germline V gene (reference sequence). The CDR3, as DNA: TGTGCCACCAGCAGGCTACCAGATACGCAGTATTTT. It specifies CATSRLPDTQYF.

A word on this clone: The junction departs from germline at one end; a sequencing error may be responsible. The chain combines TRBV3-1 (or the pseudogene TRBV3-2) with TRBJ1-1, with a possible D match to TRBD1 (6 bases). The CDR3 length is 14 residues. CDR1 and CDR2 from the germline V gene are LGHDT and YNNKEL (reference sequence). CDR3 DNA sequence: TGTGCCAGCAGCGATCACATTGGACAGCCTGGGGTTTACTTT. This translates into CASSDHIGQPGVYF.